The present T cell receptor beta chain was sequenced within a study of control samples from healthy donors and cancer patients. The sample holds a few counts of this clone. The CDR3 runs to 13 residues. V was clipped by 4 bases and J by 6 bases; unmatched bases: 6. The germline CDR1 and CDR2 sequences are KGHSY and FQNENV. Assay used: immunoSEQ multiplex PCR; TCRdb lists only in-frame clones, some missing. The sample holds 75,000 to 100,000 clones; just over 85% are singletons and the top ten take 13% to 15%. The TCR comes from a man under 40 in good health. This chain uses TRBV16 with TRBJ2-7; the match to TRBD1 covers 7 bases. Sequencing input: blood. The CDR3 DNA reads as TGTGCCAGCAGCCCCATACCAGGGGGCGAGCAGTACTTC. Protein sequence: CASSPIPGGEQYF.